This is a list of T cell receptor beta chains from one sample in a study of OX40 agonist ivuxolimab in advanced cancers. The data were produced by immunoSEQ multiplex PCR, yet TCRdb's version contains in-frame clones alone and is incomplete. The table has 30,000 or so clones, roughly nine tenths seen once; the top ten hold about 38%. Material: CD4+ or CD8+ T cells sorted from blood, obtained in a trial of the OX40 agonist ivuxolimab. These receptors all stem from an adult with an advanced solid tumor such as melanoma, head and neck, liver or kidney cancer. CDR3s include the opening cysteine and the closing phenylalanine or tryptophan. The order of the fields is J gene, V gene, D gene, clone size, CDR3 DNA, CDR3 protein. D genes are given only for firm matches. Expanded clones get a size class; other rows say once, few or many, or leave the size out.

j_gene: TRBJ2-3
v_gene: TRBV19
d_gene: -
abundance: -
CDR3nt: TGTGCCAGTAGTTCGAACGACGAGGGTACGCAGTATTTT
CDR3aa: CASSSNDEGTQYF

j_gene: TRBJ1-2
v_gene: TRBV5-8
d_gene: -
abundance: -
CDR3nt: TGTGCCAGCAGCTCGATCCGGGGCCACTATGGCTACACCTTC
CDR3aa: CASSSIRGHYGYTF

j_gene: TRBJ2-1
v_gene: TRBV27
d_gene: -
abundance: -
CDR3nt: TGTGCCAGCAGTGTACTGGGACTCGGGGGCTACAATGAGCAGTTCTTC
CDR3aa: CASSVLGLGGYNEQFF

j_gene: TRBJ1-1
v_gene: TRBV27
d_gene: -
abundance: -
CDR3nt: TGTGCCAGCAGTTTATCGGGGTACCCCTCCACTGAAGCTTTCTTT
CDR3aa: CASSLSGYPSTEAFF

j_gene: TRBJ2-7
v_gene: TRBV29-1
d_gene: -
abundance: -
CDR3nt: TGCAGCGTTGTAGGGTATTCTCCTCTCGGGTACGAGCAGTACTTC
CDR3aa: CSVVGYSPLGYEQYF

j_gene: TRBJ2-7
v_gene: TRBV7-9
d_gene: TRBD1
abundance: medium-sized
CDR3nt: TGTGCCAGCAGCCCAACTGCGGGACAGGGTAAGAACGAGCAGTACTTC
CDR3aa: CASSPTAGQGKNEQYF

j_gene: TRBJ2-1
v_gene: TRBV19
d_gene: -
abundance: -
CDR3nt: TGTGCCAGTAGTACGGTGGCCTACAATGAGCAGTTCTTC
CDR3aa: CASSTVAYNEQFF

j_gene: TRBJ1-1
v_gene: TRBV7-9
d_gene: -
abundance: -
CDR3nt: TGTGCCAGCAGCTTAGGGGCAGGTGCTTTCTTT
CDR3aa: CASSLGAGAFF

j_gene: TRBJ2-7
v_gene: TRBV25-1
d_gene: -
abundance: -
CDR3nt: TGTGCAAGCAGTTCTTCCTACGAGCAGTACTTC
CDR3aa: CASSSSYEQYF

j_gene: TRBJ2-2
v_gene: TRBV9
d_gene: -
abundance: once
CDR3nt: TGTGCCAGCAGCGTAGCTAGGGTCGGGGAGCTGTTTTTT
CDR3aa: CASSVARVGELFF

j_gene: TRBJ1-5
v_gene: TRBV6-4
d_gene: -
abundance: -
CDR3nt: TGTGCCAGCAGTGACAATAGCAATCAGCCCCAGCATTTT
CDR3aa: CASSDNSNQPQHF

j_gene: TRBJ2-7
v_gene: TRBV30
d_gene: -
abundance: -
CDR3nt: TGTGCCTGGACCAGGGATCAGGGCAGACCCTACGAGCAGTACTTC
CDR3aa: CAWTRDQGRPYEQYF

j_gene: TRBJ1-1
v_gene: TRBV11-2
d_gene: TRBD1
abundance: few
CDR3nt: TGTGCCAGCAGCTTAGGGACAGGGGGTTACACTGAAGCTTTCTTT
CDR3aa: CASSLGTGGYTEAFF

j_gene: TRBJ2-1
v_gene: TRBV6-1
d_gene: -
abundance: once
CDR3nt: TGTGCCAGCAGTGAATCAGAGTACAGCTCCTACAATGAGCAGTTCTTC
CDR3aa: CASSESEYSSYNEQFF

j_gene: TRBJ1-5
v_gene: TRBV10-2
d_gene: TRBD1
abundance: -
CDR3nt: TGCGCCAGCAGGGCCGGGACAGGGGACGTTCAGCCCCAGCATTTT
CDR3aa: CASRAGTGDVQPQHF

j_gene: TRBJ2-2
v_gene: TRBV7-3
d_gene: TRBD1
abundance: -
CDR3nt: TGTGCCAGCAGCCGGACAGGGGTCGTGACCCCCGGGGAGCTGTTTTTT
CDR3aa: CASSRTGVVTPGELFF

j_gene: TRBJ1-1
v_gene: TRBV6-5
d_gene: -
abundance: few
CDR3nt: TGTGCCAGCAGTTATTCAGGTAGCACTGAAGCTTTCTTT
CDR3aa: CASSYSGSTEAFF

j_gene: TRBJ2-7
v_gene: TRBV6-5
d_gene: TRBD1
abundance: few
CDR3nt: TGTGCCAGCAGTTACGCTGGGACAGCTTACGAGCAGTACTTC
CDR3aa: CASSYAGTAYEQYF

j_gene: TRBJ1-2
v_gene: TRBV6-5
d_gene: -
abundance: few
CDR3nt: TGTGCCAGCAATCGACGGGAATCAGGCGGGGGCTACACCTTC
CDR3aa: CASNRRESGGGYTF

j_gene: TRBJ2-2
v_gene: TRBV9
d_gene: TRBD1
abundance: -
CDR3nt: TGTGCCAGCAGCCCCGAGACAGGGAACCCGAACACCGGGGAGCTGTTTTTT
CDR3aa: CASSPETGNPNTGELFF

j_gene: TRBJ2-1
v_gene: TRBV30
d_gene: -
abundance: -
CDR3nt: TGTGCCTGGAGAGGAACTAGCAGGGTTGATGAAGCGTACAATGAGCAGTTCTTC
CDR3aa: CAWRGTSRVDEAYNEQFF

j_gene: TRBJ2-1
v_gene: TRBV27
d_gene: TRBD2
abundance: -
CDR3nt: TGTGCCAGCAGTTTTCTTCTAGCGGGACGGGTTGAGCAGTTCTTC
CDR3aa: CASSFLLAGRVEQFF

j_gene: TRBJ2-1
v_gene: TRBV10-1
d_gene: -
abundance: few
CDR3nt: TGCGCCAGCAGTGAGGTAAAGGGTTTTGAGCAGTTCTTC
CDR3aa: CASSEVKGFEQFF

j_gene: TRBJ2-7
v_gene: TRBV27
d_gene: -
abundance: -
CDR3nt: TGTGCCAGCAGTTTAAACACCGCTTGGGAGCAGTACTTC
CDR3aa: CASSLNTAWEQYF

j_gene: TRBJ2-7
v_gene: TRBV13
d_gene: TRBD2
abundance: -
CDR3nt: TGTGCCAGCAGTCCGGGACTAGCGACTTACGAGCAGTACTTC
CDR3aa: CASSPGLATYEQYF

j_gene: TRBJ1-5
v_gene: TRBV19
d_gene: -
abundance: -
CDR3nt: TGTGCCAGTAGTATAACAGTCTATAGCAATCAGCCCCAGCATTTT
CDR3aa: CASSITVYSNQPQHF

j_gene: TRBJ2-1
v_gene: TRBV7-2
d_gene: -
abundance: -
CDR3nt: TGTGCCAGCAGCCCCCGGCTTTGGACTCTGGGGCTGAATGAGCAGTTCTTC
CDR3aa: CASSPRLWTLGLNEQFF

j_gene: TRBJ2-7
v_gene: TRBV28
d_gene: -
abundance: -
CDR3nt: TGTGCCAGCAGTTTATTCCCAGGGTCCCCCTACGAGCAGTACTTC
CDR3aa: CASSLFPGSPYEQYF

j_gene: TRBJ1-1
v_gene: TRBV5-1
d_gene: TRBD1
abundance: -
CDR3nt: TGCGCCAGCAGGACAGGGGGCCCTCGTTCTGAAGCTTTCTTT
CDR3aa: CASRTGGPRSEAFF

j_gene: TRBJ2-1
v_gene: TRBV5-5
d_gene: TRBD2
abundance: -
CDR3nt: TGTGCCAGCAGCCAAGATGGGACTAGCGGGAGCAATGAGCAGTTCTTC
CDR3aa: CASSQDGTSGSNEQFF

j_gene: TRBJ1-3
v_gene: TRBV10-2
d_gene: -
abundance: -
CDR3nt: TGCGCCAGCAGTGATCTGAACACCATATATTTT
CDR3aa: CASSDLNTIYF

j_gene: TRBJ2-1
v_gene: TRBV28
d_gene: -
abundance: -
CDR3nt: TGTGCCAGCAGTTTCGGATACAATGAGCAGTTCTTC
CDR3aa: CASSFGYNEQFF